The entry below gives a single T cell receptor beta chain sequence along with its context. The data were obtained in a study of PD-L1 blockade in urothelial cancer. Generated by immunoSEQ multiplex PCR, the TCRdb table keeps only in-frame clones and is missing some. This table holds about 37,000 clones, over 75% found once. V dropped 3 bases and J dropped 5 bases, with 10 bases sitting between them. Germline V gives CDR1 KGHSH, CDR2 LQKENI. The CDR3 is 13 residues long. The sequences come from PBMCs, collected around atezolizumab (anti-PD-L1) treatment. The receptor comes from a man aged 60-69 years with urothelial cancer. This sequence joins TRBV18 and TRBJ1-1, with no clear D. The CDR3 sequence is CASSPLGETEAFF. In nucleotides, the CDR3 is TGTGCCAGCTCACCCCTGGGAGAGACTGAAGCTTTCTTT.